The present T cell receptor (beta chain) was sequenced within a study of blood T cell repertoires in COVID-19. Study summary: Material from acute and convalescent COVID-19 was sourced from the United States, Italy and Spain. Sources were T cells, B-cell-depleted T cells, or PBMCs; the material itself was cDNA or gDNA.

Under the authors' procedure: Scientists estimated how many nucleated cells there were by amplifying reference gene primers. The repertoire was sequenced with immunoSEQ multiplex PCR; TCRdb's copy has only in-frame clones and lacks some. The V and J calls and clone size come from that table; D and trimming were worked out from the DNA. Of some 350,000 clones in the sample, around nine tenths were seen once. The sequenced sample was peripheral blood. This sequence was found in a human donor in a cohort sampled during active COVID-19.

CDR3 nucleotide sequence: TGCGCCAGCAGCTTGGACTGGGGGGGCACAGAGACCCAGTACTTC. The encoded protein is CASSLDWGGTETQYF. V usage is TRBV5-1 and J usage is TRBJ2-5; D is perhaps TRBD2 (7 bases). The CDR3 covers 15 residues. Germline assignment: CDR1 SGHRS and CDR2 YFSETQ. Trimming cost V 0 bases and J 4 bases, with 13 bases left between them.